The T cell receptor (beta chain) under discussion was sequenced for a study of blood T cell repertoires in COVID-19. Study background: Nucleic acid was either cDNA or gDNA, and it came from T cells, B-cell-depleted T cells, or PBMCs.

In the study's own analysis: By means of reference gene primer amplification, nucleated cell counts were estimated. Repertoires were generated with immunoSEQ multiplex PCR, while TCRdb's copy carries only in-frame clones and drops some. That table supplies the V and J calls and clone size; D and trimming were determined from the DNA. In the table there are tens of thousands of clones, about 88% of which are singletons. The specimen sequenced was peripheral blood. The receptor comes from a man aged 55-75 years with active COVID-19.

In DNA form, the CDR3 reads TGCGCCAGCAGCTTGGTGGGTAGCGGGAAGGAGACCCAGTACTTC. It specifies CASSLVGSGKETQYF. The rearrangement uses TRBV5-1 and TRBJ2-5; 8 bases align to TRBD2. Germline V lookup: CDR1 SGHRS, CDR2 YFSETQ. The J segment lost 5 bases and the V segment lost 0 bases, leaving 6 bases of the junction unmatched. This CDR3 is 15 amino acids long.